What follows describes a single T cell receptor (beta chain). Its antigen is not identified. Primers for the PCR totalled 60 Vbeta and 13 Jbeta. The data were produced by immunoSEQ multiplex PCR, yet TCRdb's version contains in-frame clones alone and is incomplete. This sample has roughly 130,000 clones, with 75% to 85% found just once. This sample stems from a study of cytomegalovirus exposure and HLA in healthy donors. General study points: The study designated fewer than 200 TCR beta chains cytomegalovirus-associated. Accurate prediction of most subjects' HLA-A and HLA-B alleles from TCR beta sequences was reported.

There are 13 residues in the CDR3. Germline V lookup: CDR1 SNHLY, CDR2 FYNNEI. Trimming at V came to 7 bases and at J to 8 bases, leaving 8 bases not matched to a gene. The sequencing input was PBMCs. The origin of this receptor is a female donor in good health and CMV-seronegative. The chain has TRBV2 and TRBJ2-1, with 7 bases matching TRBD1. The CDR3 nucleotides read TGTGCCAGCATTACTAACAGGGGTTATGAGCAGTTCTTC. Its translation: CASITNRGYEQFF.